These T cell receptor beta chains were read from a single sample in a study of beta chain features in type 1 diabetes. Sequenced by immunoSEQ multiplex PCR; TCRdb stores in-frame clones only, minus some. Here the sample spans roughly 250,000 clones, about 9.3% being singletons. The sequenced sample consisted of naive CD4+ T cells from blood. All receptors derive from a woman aged 18 to 35 in good health. The CDR3 runs from the conserved cysteine through the conserved F or W. A D gene is named only where the DNA matches it firmly. The listing skips clone size in some rows; elsewhere it reads once, few, many or a size class.

CDR3 DNA,CDR3 protein,J gene,V gene,D gene,clone size
TGTGCCAGCAGCTCCACAGGGCTCGGGGAGCAGTACTTC,CASSSTGLGEQYF,TRBJ2-7,TRBV5-4,.,few
TGTGCCAGCAGCCTCATCTCTGGACAGGGGAGCACTGAAGCTTTCTTT,CASSLISGQGSTEAFF,TRBJ1-1,TRBV28,TRBD1,.
TGTGCCAGCAGCCAAAGACAGGGTAGGAACGAGCAGTACTTC,CASSQRQGRNEQYF,TRBJ2-7,TRBV7-8,TRBD1,.
TGTGCCTGGAGTACCGATTCGGGTCAGCCCCAGCATTTT,CAWSTDSGQPQHF,TRBJ1-5,TRBV30,.,few
TGTGCCAGCAGTTACCACCCACAGGGGGACTATGGCTACACCTTC,CASSYHPQGDYGYTF,TRBJ1-2,TRBV6-5,TRBD1,once
TGCGCCAGCAGCCCCTCACAGGGTATGGGTGAGCAGTTCTTC,CASSPSQGMGEQFF,TRBJ2-1,TRBV5-1,.,few
TGCGCCAGCAGCTACTCCGGGACAGCCTACGAGCAGTACTTC,CASSYSGTAYEQYF,TRBJ2-7,TRBV5-1,TRBD1,few
TGTGCCAGCAGCTTGGCTCAGGATCAGCCCCAGCATTTT,CASSLAQDQPQHF,TRBJ1-5,TRBV5-6,.,few
TGTGCCACCAGCAGAGAGACTAGCGGGAGTTTCAATGAGCAGTTCTTC,CATSRETSGSFNEQFF,TRBJ2-1,TRBV15,TRBD2,few
TGTGCCAGCTCTCCTAACAGGGGGTCAAAAACGGATGGCTACACCTTC,CASSPNRGSKTDGYTF,TRBJ1-2,TRBV18,TRBD1,.
TGTGCCAGCAGATCCGACAGTGGCTGGTATTCACCCCTCCACTTT,CASRSDSGWYSPLHF,TRBJ1-6,TRBV6-5,.,.
TGTGCCAGCAGCTCCGAAGCGGGAGGGCCCTACGAGCAGTACTTC,CASSSEAGGPYEQYF,TRBJ2-7,TRBV7-2,TRBD2,.
TGTGCCAGCACCGGACAGGGCAGTCAAGAGACCCAGTACTTC,CASTGQGSQETQYF,TRBJ2-5,TRBV5-6,TRBD1,few
TGCGCCAGCAGTGAGTCGCCCAGTGGCACAGATACGCAGTATTTT,CASSESPSGTDTQYF,TRBJ2-3,TRBV10-1,.,few
TGTGCCAGCAGCTCCTCGGGACTAGCGAAGGAGACCCAGTACTTC,CASSSSGLAKETQYF,TRBJ2-5,TRBV5-4,TRBD2,.
TGTGCCAGCAGCTTGAGCGGGAACTATGGCTACACCTTC,CASSLSGNYGYTF,TRBJ1-2,TRBV5-4,.,.
TGTGCCAGTAGTAACACAGGGATCGCCGGGGAGCTGTTTTTT,CASSNTGIAGELFF,TRBJ2-2,TRBV19,.,.
TGTGCCAGCAGTGAACCGGGACTAGCGGTAACCGGGGAGCTGTTTTTT,CASSEPGLAVTGELFF,TRBJ2-2,TRBV6-1,TRBD2,.
TGCAGCGCACCCGGGACAGCCTTCACCGGGGAGCTGTTTTTT,CSAPGTAFTGELFF,TRBJ2-2,TRBV29-1,TRBD1,.
TGTGCCAGCAGCTTGGATGCGGCGACTACCTATGGCTACACCTTC,CASSLDAATTYGYTF,TRBJ1-2,TRBV5-4,.,few
TGTGCCATCAGTGAGTCGCGGGGAGATACGCAGTATTTT,CAISESRGDTQYF,TRBJ2-3,TRBV10-3,.,few
TGTGCTAGTGGTCGCGCCCCCGGGACAGGGATTACCTACGAGCAGTACTTC,CASGRAPGTGITYEQYF,TRBJ2-7,TRBV12-5,TRBD1,.
TGTGCCAGCAGCCAAGAGGGACTCGACTCCTACAATGAGCAGTTCTTC,CASSQEGLDSYNEQFF,TRBJ2-1,TRBV4-2,.,few
TGTGCCAGTAGCATTGCGTCGGGACTCTATGGCTACACCTTC,CASSIASGLYGYTF,TRBJ1-2,TRBV19,.,.
TGTGCCAGCAGCTTGGTACAGGGGGGAGAGACCCAGTACTTC,CASSLVQGGETQYF,TRBJ2-5,TRBV5-8,TRBD1,.